This T cell receptor beta chain was captured by sequencing in a study of early T cells in non-severe SARS-CoV-2 infection. Study-wide context: The sequenced material was bulk RNA from unsorted whole blood, and its chains were unpaired. The study, taken as a whole, reports: VDJdb matching favored anti-spike CD8 responses, missing private and CD4 specificities.

This clonotype was seen a few times. Its antigen is unidentified. Unique molecular identifiers were attached to individual cDNA molecules. Each CDR3 protein gets one entry after TCRdb re-called the 5' RACE reads with MiXCR. The data contain around 93,000 distinct CDR3 sequences, less than 15% of them seen just once; the ten biggest clones take up approximately 4.7%. With 1 base removed from V and 6 bases from J, the gap between germline ends came to 7 bases. Germline CDR1 SQVTM, CDR2 ANQGSEA. The CDR3 consists of 11 residues. The origin of this receptor is an adult who was a healthcare worker with PCR-confirmed SARS-CoV-2 infection or an uninfected control (not recorded which). The V and J genes are TRBV29-1 and TRBJ2-7, with D perhaps TRBD1 (5 bases). Sequences were derived from whole blood, sampled at baseline. This chain's CDR3 is CSVEVGREQYF. CDR3 DNA: TGCAGCGTTGAAGTGGGGCGCGAGCAGTACTTC.